The rows below give T cell receptor beta chains drawn from one sample of a study of T-cell reconstitution after alpha-beta-depleted transplantation in children. TCRdb re-called the PCR reads with MiXCR, one entry per CDR3 protein. The sample lists a few hundred thousand distinct CDR3 sequences; more than 10% were seen once. The specimen comprised PBMCs, sampled from the stem cell graft. The source of these receptors is a human donor who donated a stem cell graft to a child with Fanconi anemia. The CDR3 runs from the conserved cysteine through the conserved F or W. D genes are given only for firm matches. The listing skips clone size in some rows; elsewhere it reads once, few, many or a size class.

V,D,size,J,CDR3,DNA
TRBV20-1,NA,NA,TRBJ2-2,CSARRFETPTGELFF,TGCAGTGCTAGAAGGTTCGAGACCCCCACCGGGGAGCTGTTTTTT
TRBV7-9,TRBD1,NA,TRBJ1-2,CASSSTRTGGLGGYTF,TGTGCCAGCAGCTCAACCCGGACAGGGGGCTTAGGTGGCTACACCTTC
TRBV5-4,NA,NA,TRBJ2-7,CASSLSSDRAYEQYF,TGTGCCAGCAGCTTGTCCTCCGACAGAGCCTACGAGCAGTACTTC
TRBV6-1,NA,many,TRBJ1-5,CASSSQVNQPQHF,TGTGCCAGCTCATCCCAGGTAAATCAGCCCCAGCATTTT
TRBV11-2,TRBD1,many,TRBJ1-1,CASSLPPGGGTEAFF,TGTGCCAGCAGCCTCCCCCCAGGGGGCGGCACTGAAGCTTTCTTT
TRBV4-2,NA,NA,TRBJ1-4,CASSPREEKLFF,TGTGCCAGCAGCCCTCGAGAAGAAAAACTGTTTTTT
TRBV29-1,NA,many,TRBJ2-5,CSVSFQETQYF,TGCAGCGTTTCATTCCAAGAGACCCAGTACTTC
TRBV2,NA,NA,TRBJ1-2,CASSEKGGYTF,TGTGCCAGCAGTGAAAAGGGTGGCTACACCTTC
TRBV12-3/TRBV12-4,NA,few,TRBJ1-1,CASSLAGLGTEAFF,TGTGCCAGCAGTTTAGCGGGCCTAGGTACTGAAGCTTTCTTT
TRBV6-5,TRBD2,NA,TRBJ2-1,CASMFSGANYNEQFF,TGTGCCAGCATGTTTAGCGGGGCCAATTACAATGAGCAGTTCTTC
TRBV5-1,NA,few,TRBJ1-2,CASSASGGYYGYTF,TGCGCCAGCAGCGCATCCGGGGGATACTATGGCTACACCTTC
TRBV7-8,NA,NA,TRBJ1-5,CASSLEGVQPQHF,TGTGCCAGCAGCTTAGAGGGGGTTCAGCCCCAGCATTTT
TRBV20-1,TRBD1,NA,TRBJ1-2,CSARREGAGYGYTF,TGCAGTGCTAGGAGAGAGGGGGCTGGGTATGGCTACACCTTC
TRBV5-1,NA,few,TRBJ1-1,CASRQEVNTEAFF,TGCGCCAGTCGACAGGAGGTGAACACTGAAGCTTTCTTT
TRBV3-1,NA,few,TRBJ2-3,CASSPPGRGTDTQYF,TGTGCCAGCAGCCCTCCGGGGCGGGGCACAGATACGCAGTATTTT
TRBV29-1,NA,few,TRBJ2-6,CSVASGAGANVLTF,TGCAGCGTTGCTTCGGGGGCTGGGGCCAACGTCCTGACTTTC
TRBV7-2,NA,many,TRBJ2-3,CASSHSGFTDTQYF,TGTGCCAGCAGCCATAGCGGTTTCACAGATACGCAGTATTTT
TRBV2,TRBD1,NA,TRBJ1-2,CASSYTGGSGYTF,TGTGCCAGCAGTTATACAGGGGGCTCTGGCTACACCTTC
TRBV11-2,TRBD2,NA,TRBJ2-7,CASSLEARELPYEQYF,TGTGCCAGCAGCTTAGAAGCGCGGGAGCTCCCCTACGAGCAGTACTTC
TRBV29-1,NA,NA,TRBJ2-2,CSFTGTPNTGELFF,TGCAGCTTCACCGGGACACCCAACACCGGGGAGCTGTTTTTT
TRBV28,NA,NA,TRBJ2-5,CASSLSGVTRQETQYF,TGTGCCAGCAGTTTATCAGGAGTAACCCGCCAAGAGACCCAGTACTTC
TRBV6-2/TRBV6-3,NA,many,TRBJ2-7,CASKGSAFYSSYEQYF,TGTGCCAGCAAAGGGTCCGCGTTCTACAGCTCCTACGAGCAGTACTTC
TRBV7-8,TRBD1,few,TRBJ2-7,CASSPEWDSSYEQYF,TGTGCCAGCAGCCCCGAATGGGACAGCTCCTACGAGCAGTACTTC
TRBV29-1,NA,NA,TRBJ2-5,CSVTEGVETQYF,TGCAGCGTTACCGAGGGTGTGGAGACCCAGTACTTC
TRBV27,NA,few,TRBJ1-3,CASSLRRGNTIYF,TGTGCCAGCAGTTTAAGGAGGGGAAACACCATATATTTT
TRBV9,TRBD1,once,TRBJ1-3,CASSVGGTGRSGNPIYF,TGTGCCAGCAGCGTAGGAGGGACAGGGCGCTCTGGAAACCCCATATATTTT
TRBV6-1,NA,few,TRBJ1-3,CASTPTIGTGNTIYF,TGTGCCAGCACCCCTACAATAGGGACTGGAAACACCATATATTTT
TRBV10-2,NA,NA,TRBJ2-3,CASSEQLGADTQYF,TGCGCCAGCAGTGAGCAGCTAGGCGCAGATACGCAGTATTTT
TRBV2,NA,NA,TRBJ2-7,CASRAGSLIYEQYF,TGTGCCAGCAGGGCCGGGAGCTTAATCTACGAGCAGTACTTC
TRBV7-2,NA,NA,TRBJ1-2,CASSDTLNYGYTF,TGTGCCAGCAGCGATACACTGAACTATGGCTACACCTTC
TRBV12-3/TRBV12-4,TRBD1,many,TRBJ1-1,CASSSGGLSTEAFF,TGTGCCAGCAGCTCAGGGGGCTTGAGCACTGAAGCTTTCTTT
TRBV2,NA,NA,TRBJ2-6,CASSEMRGLFGANVLTF,TGTGCCAGCAGTGAGATGCGGGGGCTTTTTGGGGCCAACGTCCTGACTTTC
TRBV4-2,TRBD1,few,TRBJ1-1,CASSPLVGGGNMNTEAFF,TGTGCCAGCAGCCCCCTCGTAGGGGGCGGGAATATGAACACTGAAGCTTTCTTT
TRBV5-1,NA,NA,TRBJ1-1,CASSLIEGNTEAFF,TGCGCCAGCAGCTTGATTGAGGGGAACACTGAAGCTTTCTTT
TRBV24-1,TRBD1,NA,TRBJ2-2,CATSDNRGNTGELFF,TGTGCCACCAGTGATAACAGGGGAAACACCGGGGAGCTGTTTTTT
TRBV20-1,NA,many,TRBJ2-3,CSARGGSDTQYF,TGCAGTGCTAGAGGCGGTTCCGATACGCAGTATTTT
TRBV7-6,NA,NA,TRBJ1-4,CASSLSPEPPTNEKLFF,TGTGCCAGCAGCTTGTCCCCGGAACCTCCAACTAATGAAAAACTGTTTTTT
TRBV4-3,TRBD1,NA,TRBJ1-1,CASSSTGGTAFF,TGCGCCAGCAGCTCGACAGGGGGTACAGCTTTCTTT
TRBV10-3,TRBD2,NA,TRBJ2-3,CAITSLAGAGTDTQYF,TGTGCCATCACCTCCTTAGCGGGGGCCGGCACAGATACGCAGTATTTT
TRBV20-1,NA,NA,TRBJ1-5,CSATGGGGNQPQHF,TGCAGTGCTACGGGCGGTGGCGGCAATCAGCCCCAGCATTTT
TRBV5-8,NA,few,TRBJ2-3,CASSPRRFTDTQYF,TGTGCCAGCAGCCCACGGCGTTTCACAGATACGCAGTATTTT
TRBV2,TRBD2,NA,TRBJ2-3,CASSELALAGGPDTQYF,TGTGCCAGCAGTGAACTGGCCCTAGCGGGGGGGCCAGATACGCAGTATTTT